These 29 T cell receptor beta chains share one sample of origin, sequenced in a study of cytomegalovirus exposure and HLA in healthy donors. The PCR made use of 60 Vbeta and 13 Jbeta primers. Assay: immunoSEQ multiplex PCR; the TCRdb copy retains only in-frame clones and omits some. The sample has under 200,000 clones, under 85% seen once; the top ten hold 2.5% to 3.5%. Sequenced input: PBMCs. Receptors were obtained from a female donor in good health and CMV-seronegative.

This chain uses TRBV18 with TRBJ2-3, with 10 bases lining up with TRBD2. Germline V lookup: CDR1 KGHSH, CDR2 LQKENI. Trimming took 2 bases from V and 2 from J; bases not matched to a gene: 13. The CDR3 totals 19 residues. CDR3 sequence reads: CASSPGWSGGAGYTDTQYF. CDR3 in DNA: TGTGCCAGCTCACCAGGGTGGAGCGGGGGGGCTGGGTACACAGATACGCAGTATTTT.

Turning to this clone: A read error may produce the germline difference seen at one junction end. This chain joins TRBV7-7 and TRBJ2-1, with 9 positions matching TRBD1. From germline, CDR1 is SSHAT and CDR2 FNYEAQ (reference sequence). This CDR3 is 13 amino acids long. The CDR3 spells CASSPGTGNEQFF. Here the CDR3 DNA reads TGTGCTAGCAGCCCCGGGACAGGGAATGAGCAGTTCTTC.

This chain uses TRBV30 with TRBJ1-2, with 9 bases aligning to TRBD1. Trimming took 5 bases from V and 8 from J; bases not matched to a gene: 3. This CDR3 has 11 amino acids. Germline V gene data show CDR1 as GTSNPN and CDR2 as SVGIG (reference sequence). CDR3 loop: CAWGTGKGYTF. The DNA for the CDR3 is TGTGCCTGGGGGACAGGGAAAGGCTACACCTTC. Variable domain in full (rest from reference TRBV30 and TRBJ1-2): SQTIHQWPATLVQPVGSPLSLECTVEGTSNPNLYWYRQAAGRGLQLLFYSVGIGQISSEVPQNLSASRPQDRQFILSSKKLLLSDSGFYLCAWGTGKGYTFGSGTRLTVV.

The chain employs TRBV6-1 and TRBJ1-2; D might be TRBD1 (5 bases). The V gene lost 0 bases and the J gene lost 8 bases, with 16 bases spanning the gap. There are 15 residues in the CDR3. Germline CDR1 reads MNHNS; CDR2 reads SASEGT. This CDR3 reads CASSEAQALGMGYTF. CDR3 nucleotide sequence: TGTGCCAGCAGTGAAGCACAGGCCCTTGGAATGGGCTACACCTTC.

CDR3 bases: TGTGCCAGCAGCTTAGTACTGTATGACACTGAAGCTTTCTTT. Its translation: CASSLVLYDTEAFF. The genes are TRBV7-6 and TRBJ1-1; D is undetermined. Deletions cut 1 base from V and 3 bases from J, with 9 bases between. This CDR3 has 14 residues. Looked up from germline, CDR1 is SGHVS and CDR2 is FNYEAQ. Drawing the rest from reference TRBV7-6 and TRBJ1-1, the complete variable domain is GAGVSQSPRYKVTKRGQDVALRCDPISGHVSLYWYRQALGQGPEFLTYFNYEAQQDKSGLPNDRFSAERPEGSISTLTIQRTEQRDSAMYRCASSLVLYDTEAFFGQGTRLTVV.

This clone was picked up one time. This sequence joins TRBV11-2 and TRBJ1-2; TRBD1 agrees at 7 bases. The trim removed 5 bases at V and 2 bases at J, leaving 5 bases unmatched. The V gene's germline CDR1 is SGHAT and CDR2 FQNNGV. This CDR3 region has 14 residues. CDR3 in amino acids: CASSPQTGNYGYTF. The CDR3 DNA reads TGTGCCAGCAGCCCTCAGACAGGGAACTATGGCTACACCTTC.

The sample holds one count of this clone. The chain has TRBV27 and TRBJ2-7; TRBD2 matches 8 bases. The trim removed 5 bases at V and 3 bases at J, leaving 6 bases unmatched. Germline CDR1 and CDR2: MNHEY and SMNVEV (reference sequence). CDR3 length equals 14 residues. The CDR3 nucleotides are TGTGCCAGCAGTCTTACTCGGGGGGGCTACGAGCAGTACTTC. Translated, it gives CASSLTRGGYEQYF.

The chain combines TRBV7-8 with TRBJ1-1; D might be TRBD1 (6 bases). CDR3 length: 16 residues. V shed 3 bases and J shed 4 bases, with 18 bases lying between them. CDR1 is SGHVS and CDR2 is FQNEAQ in the germline V gene. CDR3 nucleotide sequence: TGTGCCAGCAGCTTTAACAGGGTCAACTACGGCACTGAAGCTTTCTTT. As protein: CASSFNRVNYGTEAFF.

This rearrangement joins TRBV18 to TRBJ1-2; the D is unclear. Germline loops: CDR1 KGHSH, CDR2 LQKENI. Trimming left V 3 bases short and J 8 bases short, with 16 bases between. The CDR3 is made up of 14 amino acids. The CDR3 bases are TGTGCCAGCTCACCTTATTCCCGGGAAGAGGGCTACACCTTC. Translated: CASSPYSREEGYTF.

This clone was seen a few times. The CDR3 sequence: CASSMAGGTDTQYF. Written as DNA, the CDR3 is TGTGCCAGTAGTATGGCAGGGGGTACAGATACGCAGTATTTT. V and J are TRBV19 and TRBJ2-3; 7 nucleotides align to TRBD1. Trimming cost V 3 bases and J 3 bases; bases outside gene matches: 3. Germline V gene lookup returns CDR1 LNHDA and CDR2 SQIVND (reference sequence). This CDR3 is 14 amino acids long.

The V gene is TRBV19, the J gene TRBJ2-5; TRBD1 might be the D (5 bases). Trimming left V 3 bases short and J 5 bases short, with 10 bases between. This CDR3 comprises 13 residues. Germline V gives CDR1 LNHDA, CDR2 SQIVND (reference sequence). The chain's CDR3 is CASSIPSGETQYF. As DNA, the CDR3 is TGTGCCAGTAGTATCCCTTCAGGGGAGACCCAGTACTTC. The full variable domain, its missing parts supplied by reference TRBV19 and TRBJ2-5, is DGGITQSPKYLFRKEGQNVTLSCEQNLNHDAMYWYRQDPGQGLRLIYYSQIVNDFQKGDIAEGYSVSREKKESFPLTVTSAQKNPTAFYLCASSIPSGETQYFGPGTRLLVL.

Of note for this clone: A read error may produce the germline difference seen at one junction end. This chain links TRBV28 with TRBJ2-7, with 9 bases lining up with TRBD2. This CDR3 has 14 residues. Germline CDR1 reads MDHEN; CDR2 reads SYDVKM. CDR3 coding DNA: TGTGCCAGCTGTTTATTGGGCGGGAGGGTTGAGCAGTACTTC. It specifies CASCLLGGRVEQYF.

This chain uses TRBV28 with TRBJ2-2; the D gene is possibly TRBD2 (5 bases). With 3 bases removed from V and 13 bases from J, the gap between germline ends came to 24 bases. The CDR3 is made up of 16 amino acids. Germline lookup yields CDR1 MDHEN and CDR2 SYDVKM. For the CDR3, the DNA is TGTGCCAGCAGTTTGTTGTTTAAGGGTCACACCGAGGGGCTGTTTTTT. Translating it yields CASSLLFKGHTEGLFF. The whole variable domain, filled in from reference TRBV28 and TRBJ2-2, reads DVKVTQSSRYLVKRTGEKVFLECVQDMDHENMFWYRQDPGLGLRLIYFSYDVKMKEKGDIPEGYSVSREKKERFSLILESASTNQTSMYLCASSLLFKGHTEGLFFGEGSRLTVL.

The genes are TRBV5-1 and TRBJ1-3, with 7 bases matching TRBD1. The germline V gene has CDR1 SGHRS and CDR2 YFSETQ. Trimming at V came to 4 bases and at J to 4 bases, leaving 5 bases not matched to a gene. CDR3 length: 14 residues. The chain's CDR3 is CASSPTGAGNTIYF. CDR3 nucleotides: TGCGCCAGCAGCCCCACAGGGGCCGGAAACACCATATATTTT.

The chain couples TRBV6-4 to TRBJ2-1, with D tentatively TRBD2 (6 bases). V lost 4 bases and J 0 bases, leaving 16 bases between the germline ends. This CDR3 is 17 amino acids long. Germline assignment: CDR1 MRHNA and CDR2 SNTAGT. The CDR3 nucleotides are TGTGCCAGCAGTGTGGGCGGAGGGGCAAGCTCCTACAATGAGCAGTTCTTC. Its translation is CASSVGGGASSYNEQFF.

Details on this clone: This sample also contains other DNA sequences that code for the same CDR3. The rearrangement joins TRBV5-1 to TRBJ1-1; D gene uncertain. The CDR3 spans 14 residues. V lost 4 bases, J lost 3 bases, and 13 bases lay in between. In germline, CDR1 is SGHRS, CDR2 YFSETQ. The DNA of the CDR3 is TGCGCCAGCAGCCCCGGCCGGGGAGACACTGAAGCTTTCTTT. It codes for CASSPGRGDTEAFF.

The chain has TRBV27 and TRBJ2-1, with TRBD1 matching over 10 bases. The CDR3 is 15 amino acids. J lost 7 bases, V lost 6 bases, and 9 bases had no gene match. CDR1 and CDR2 (germline): MNHEY, SMNVEV (reference sequence). This CDR3 reads CASSAGQGSRNEQFF. As DNA, the CDR3 is TGTGCCAGCAGCGCGGGACAGGGGTCCCGAAATGAGCAGTTCTTC.

The CDR3 sequence: CASSPRTGVGTDTQYF. CDR3 DNA: TGTGCCAGCAGCCCGAGGACAGGGGTTGGTACAGATACGCAGTATTTT. J is TRBJ2-3 and V is TRBV7-9, with 9 bases lining up with TRBD1. Germline values: CDR1 SEHNR, CDR2 FQNEAQ (reference sequence). CDR3 size: 16 residues. Trimming cost V 5 bases and J 3 bases; bases outside gene matches: 9.

This chain uses TRBV7-2 with TRBJ2-1, with 10 bases lining up with TRBD2. CDR1 is SGHTA and CDR2 is FQGNSA in the germline V gene. The CDR3 runs to 14 residues. With 5 bases clipped from V and 10 bases from J, the junction kept 8 bases outside the gene matches. CDR3 DNA: TGTGCCAGCAGCCTTCGGACTAGCGGTTCGGAGCAGTTCTTC. Its protein is CASSLRTSGSEQFF. Drawing the rest from reference TRBV7-2 and TRBJ2-1, the complete variable domain is GAGVSQSPSNKVTEKGKDVELRCDPISGHTALYWYRQSLGQGLEFLIYFQGNSAPDKSGLPSDRFSAERTGGSVSTLTIQRTQQEDSAVYLCASSLRTSGSEQFFGPGTRLTVL.

This clone was seen once. This chain links TRBV6-5 with TRBJ2-7; 11 nucleotides match TRBD2. The CDR3 has 15 residues. V was pared by 5 bases and J by 6 bases, with 9 bases of the junction left unmatched. Germline CDR1 is MNHEY and CDR2 is SVGAGI. The CDR3 coding sequence is TGTGCCAGCAGTCTAACTAGCGGGAGCCATTTCGAGCAGTACTTC. Protein sequence: CASSLTSGSHFEQYF.

This chain joins TRBV11-1 and TRBJ2-1; the match to TRBD2 covers 7 bases. The J segment lost 4 bases and the V segment lost 4 bases, leaving 7 bases of the junction unmatched. Germline assignment: CDR1 SGHAT and CDR2 FQDESV (reference sequence). The CDR3 covers 15 residues. CDR3 coding DNA: TGTGCCAGCAGCTATTTCTGGGAGGGGTACAATGAGCAGTTCTTC. Protein sequence: CASSYFWEGYNEQFF.

This clone was recorded many times. This chain links TRBV6-6 with TRBJ1-4; D unclear. The CDR3 has 11 amino acids. Germline V CDR1 and CDR2: MNHNY, SVGAGI (reference sequence). V dropped 6 bases and J dropped 8 bases, with 7 bases sitting between them. The CDR3 sequence is CASRGGEKLFF. For the CDR3, the DNA is TGTGCCAGCAGGGGAGGGGAAAAACTGTTTTTT.

The rearrangement joins TRBV5-1 to TRBJ1-1; D is unclear. CDR1 and CDR2 (germline): SGHRS, YFSETQ. Trimming left V 1 base short and J 1 base short, with 8 bases between. The CDR3 contains 14 residues. The CDR3 spells CASSLSEPNTEAFF. The CDR3 bases are TGCGCCAGCAGCTTGTCGGAGCCGAACACTGAAGCTTTCTTT.

This clone turned up a few times. This chain uses TRBV7-3 with TRBJ1-2; D possibly corresponds to TRBD1 (6 bases). The CDR3 has 13 residues. The germline V gene encodes CDR1 SGHTA and CDR2 FQGTGA. Trimming cost V 3 bases and J 8 bases, with 13 bases left between them. The CDR3 loop reads CASSFGGPGGYTF. The CDR3 coding sequence is TGTGCCAGCAGCTTTGGGGGCCCGGGGGGCTACACCTTC.

This sequence joins TRBV27 and TRBJ1-2; possible D gene TRBD1, 5 bases. CDR1 and CDR2 (germline): MNHEY, SMNVEV (reference sequence). The CDR3 totals 13 residues. V lost 2 bases, J lost 2 bases, and 6 bases lay in between. CDR3 DNA: TGTGCCAGCAGTTTAGCAGGGAACTATGGCTACACCTTC. Encoded protein: CASSLAGNYGYTF.

This sequence joins TRBV5-1 and TRBJ1-1, with 7 nucleotides matching TRBD1. The CDR3 runs to 15 residues. The germline V gene has CDR1 SGHRS and CDR2 YFSETQ. Germline trimming cut 0 bases from V and 0 bases from J; bases unmatched to any gene: 2. The CDR3 spells CASSLVDRVNTEAFF. In DNA, the CDR3 is TGCGCCAGCAGCTTGGTAGACAGGGTGAACACTGAAGCTTTCTTT.

The J gene is TRBJ2-7, the V gene TRBV28; the match to TRBD2 covers 9 bases. The CDR3 extends over 15 amino acids. Germline V lookup: CDR1 MDHEN, CDR2 SYDVKM. The trim removed 5 bases at V and 4 bases at J, leaving 9 bases unmatched. This CDR3 reads CASSIFSGREYEQYF. The CDR3 DNA follows: TGTGCCAGCAGTATCTTTAGCGGGAGAGAGTACGAGCAGTACTTC.

This clone was seen a handful of times. J is TRBJ2-2 and V is TRBV5-6; a weak D match, TRBD2 (6 bases). V lost 3 bases and J lost 5, with 11 bases in between. The CDR3 loop spans 14 amino acids. The V gene's germline CDR1 is SGHDT and CDR2 YYEEEE. The CDR3 DNA reads as TGTGCCAGCAGCTGGGGCGGGGAAACCGGGGAGCTGTTTTTT. Translating gives CASSWGGETGELFF.

This chain joins TRBV6-1 and TRBJ1-6; D not resolved. In germline, CDR1 is MNHNS, CDR2 SASEGT. This CDR3 is 16 amino acids long. Trimming took off 2 bases at V and 0 bases at J, with 8 bases between the two ends. The CDR3 is CASSEMESSYNSPLHF. The CDR3 DNA follows: TGTGCCAGCAGTGAAATGGAGAGCTCCTATAATTCACCCCTCCACTTT.